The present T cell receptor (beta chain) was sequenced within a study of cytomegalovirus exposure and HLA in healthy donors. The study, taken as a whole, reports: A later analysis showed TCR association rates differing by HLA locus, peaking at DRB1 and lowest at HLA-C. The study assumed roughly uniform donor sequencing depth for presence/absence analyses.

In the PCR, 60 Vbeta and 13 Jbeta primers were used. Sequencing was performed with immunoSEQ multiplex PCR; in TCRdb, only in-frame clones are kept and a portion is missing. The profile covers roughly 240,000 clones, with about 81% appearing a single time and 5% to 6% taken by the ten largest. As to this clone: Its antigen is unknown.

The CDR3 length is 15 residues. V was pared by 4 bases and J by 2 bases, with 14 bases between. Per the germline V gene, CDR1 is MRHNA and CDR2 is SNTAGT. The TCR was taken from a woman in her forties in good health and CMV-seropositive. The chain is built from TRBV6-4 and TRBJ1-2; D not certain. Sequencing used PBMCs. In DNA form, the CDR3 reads TGTGCCAGCAGTGCCCCAACAGTGCTGAACTATGGCTACACCTTC. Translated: CASSAPTVLNYGYTF.